A single sample gave rise to the 13 T cell receptor beta chains below, sequenced in a study of blood T cells in healthy people across ages. The second PCR ran roughly 6 to 11 cycles with a sample-barcoded 5' primer and J-beta primers. TCRdb re-analysed the 5' RACE reads in MiXCR, keeping a single row per CDR3 protein. This table holds hundreds of thousands of distinct CDR3 sequences, 25% to 35% found once. Source material: blood. These receptors were obtained from a woman older than 75 in good health.

This clonotype was counted many times. The V call is TRBV12-3 or TRBV12-4, the J call TRBJ2-5, with a weak D call TRBD1 (5 bases). V was clipped by 6 bases and J by 5 bases, with 13 bases between them. CDR3 length: 13 residues. Here the CDR3 reads CASSRTQGETQYF. As DNA, the CDR3 is TGTGCCAGCAGCAGGACACAAGGGGAGACCCAGTACTTC.

This clonotype has a handful of counts. The V call is TRBV21-1, the J call TRBJ1-3; the D segment call TRBD1 is taken from the table without a DNA check. TRBV21-1 is classified as a pseudogene. This CDR3 is built from 16 residues. This chain's CDR3 is CASSPQPPGGGNTIYF. CDR3 nucleotides: TGTGCCAGCAGCCCTCAACCGCCCGGGGGAGGAAACACCATATATTTT.

This clonotype was found a few times. The chain recombines TRBV12-3 or TRBV12-4 with TRBJ2-5, with TRBD2 matching over 10 bases. This CDR3 is built from 15 residues. J lost 11 bases, V lost 5 bases, and 14 bases had no gene match. This CDR3 reads CASSRIAGGYNEQYF. Written as DNA, the CDR3 is TGTGCCAGCAGTCGTATAGCGGGGGGCTACAATGAGCAGTACTTC.

In this sample, this clonotype turned up many times. The V and J genes are TRBV6-6 and TRBJ1-2, with a tentative D call TRBD1 (6 bases). The CDR3 has 15 amino acids. Germline values: CDR1 MNHNY, CDR2 SVGAGI (reference sequence). With 6 bases removed from V and 3 bases from J, the gap between germline ends came to 17 bases. The DNA of the CDR3 is TGTGCCAGCAGCCCTGGGACAAGAGCGGACTATGGCTACACCTTC. Residues: CASSPGTRADYGYTF.

This clonotype showed up just a few times. V usage is TRBV12-3 or TRBV12-4 and J usage is TRBJ2-3, with 8 bases matching TRBD1. V lost 4 bases, J lost 6 bases, and 6 bases stayed unmatched. The CDR3 has 14 residues. CDR3 amino acids: CASSWRQGSDTQYF. The CDR3 nucleotides read TGTGCCAGCAGTTGGAGACAGGGGTCTGATACGCAGTATTTT.

In the case of this clonotype: A much bigger clone sits one base away, suggesting this may be a read error. This chain's CDR3 is CASRYRGEQYF. CDR3 in DNA: TGTGCCAGCAGGTACAGGGGCGAGCAGTACTTC. The chain has TRBV6-2 or TRBV6-3 and TRBJ2-7, with TRBD1 matching 7 bases. CDR3 length: 11 residues. V was pared by 6 bases and J by 6 bases, with 2 bases of the junction left unmatched. Germline-derived CDR1 and CDR2 are MNHEY and SVGEGT.

At least ten counts were recorded for this clonotype. This may arise from a read error, as a much more abundant clone is one base away. This chain links TRBV20-1 with TRBJ2-1, with TRBD1 matching over 9 bases. The end of the DNA fits TRBJ2-7 better, so the J call may be wrong. The CDR3 consists of 16 residues. The germline gives CDR1 DFQATT, CDR2 SNEGSKA (reference sequence). This chain's CDR3 is CSARSDRGLSYNEQYF. The CDR3 coding sequence is TGCAGTGCTAGATCGGACAGGGGATTATCCTACAATGAGCAGTACTTC.

This clonotype has ten or more counts. The gene calls are TRBV13 and TRBJ2-7, with 13 bases that match TRBD2. The V and J ends lost 5 bases and 6 bases, in that order; junction bases with no gene match: 4. The germline gives CDR1 PRHDT, CDR2 FYEKMQ (reference sequence). The CDR3 spans 14 residues. Here the CDR3 reads CASSLGLAGTEQYF. The CDR3 nucleotides read TGTGCCAGCAGCCTGGGACTAGCGGGGACCGAGCAGTACTTC.

In its sample, this clonotype was seen many times. This chain joins TRBV6-2 or TRBV6-3 and TRBJ2-7; possibly TRBD1 for D (6 bases). Trimming pared 3 bases from V and 6 bases from J, leaving 15 bases between. The CDR3 sequence is 14 residues long. CDR1 and CDR2 (germline): MNHEY, SVGEGT. CDR3 bases: TGTGCCAGCAGTTATTGGGGGCAGCAGGCCGAGCAGTACTTC. This sequence encodes CASSYWGQQAEQYF.

With respect to this clonotype: Just one base apart from a much larger clone, this may be a read error. The rearrangement joins TRBV15 to TRBJ1-2; 7 bases line up with TRBD1. Germline V gene lookup returns CDR1 LNHNV and CDR2 YYDKDF (reference sequence). J gave up 4 bases and V 3 bases, and 8 bases lay outside the gene matches. This CDR3 region has 15 residues. In DNA, the CDR3 is TGTGCCACCAGCAGGGACAGGACGACTTCCTATGGCTACACCTTC. Its translation is CATSRDRTTSYGYTF. The full variable domain, in which reference TRBV15 and TRBJ1-2 provide the parts outside the CDR3, is DAMVIQNPRYQVTQFGKPVTLSCSQTLNHNVMYWYQQKSSQAPKLLFHYYDKDFNNEADTPDNFQSRRPNTSFCFLDIRSPGLGDTAMYLCATSRDRTTSYGYTFGSGTRLTVV.

This clonotype was detected ten times or more. V gene TRBV9 combines with J gene TRBJ2-7; D gene unclear. V gave up 3 bases and J gave up 5 bases, with 15 bases separating them. CDR1 SGDLS and CDR2 YYNGEE come from the germline V gene. The CDR3 consists of 14 residues. The CDR3 DNA reads TGTGCCAGCAGCGGAAACAAAGGGTTCGACGAGCAGTACTTC. This translates into CASSGNKGFDEQYF. Using reference TRBV9 and TRBJ2-7 for the parts outside the CDR3, the full variable domain is DSGVTQTPKHLITATGQRVTLRCSPRSGDLSVYWYQQSLDQGLQFLIQYYNGEERAKGNILERFSAQQFPDLHSELNLSSLELGDSALYFCASSGNKGFDEQYFGPGTRLTVT.

In the case of this clonotype: A much larger clone is a single base away; this may be a read error. The chain employs TRBV6-6 and TRBJ2-5; D is possibly TRBD2 (5 bases). Germline CDR1 and CDR2: MNHNY and SVGAGI (reference sequence). The CDR3 sequence is 15 residues long. As DNA, the CDR3 is TGTGCCAACAGTTTCGGAGAGGGTTTCCAAGAGACCCAGTACTTC. It is translated as CANSFGEGFQETQYF.

This clonotype was seen many times. The CDR3 DNA reads as TGTGCCACCGCCCGATTCACCCACGAGCAGTACTTC. This sequence encodes CATARFTHEQYF. The rearrangement links TRBV12-3 or TRBV12-4 to TRBJ2-7, with D uncertain. Deletions cut 10 bases from V and 5 bases from J, with 15 bases between. The CDR3 contains 12 residues.